This T cell receptor (beta chain) was profiled in a study of blood T cell repertoires in COVID-19. On the study more broadly: Collection of acute and convalescent COVID-19 samples took place in the United States, Italy and Spain. PBMCs, B-cell-depleted T cells, or T cells were the source of the cDNA or gDNA that made up the material.

The assay was immunoSEQ multiplex PCR, and TCRdb's table has in-frame clones only and misses some. The sample contains approximately 120,000 clones, around 85% of which appear only once. The CDR3 has 11 amino acids. V lost 5 bases, J lost 8 bases, and 7 bases lay in between. CDR1 and CDR2 from the germline V gene are LGHNT and FRNRAP. Material: peripheral blood. This TCR was recovered from a human donor in a cohort sampled during active COVID-19. The gene calls are TRBV12-5 and TRBJ2-1, with no clear D. The CDR3 reads CASGPEYEQFF. The DNA for the CDR3 is TGTGCTAGTGGTCCGGAGTATGAGCAGTTCTTC.